The 23 T cell receptor beta chains given below trace back to one sample, sequenced in a study of cytomegalovirus exposure and HLA in healthy donors. Amplification used 60 Vbeta primers and 13 Jbeta primers. Generated by immunoSEQ multiplex PCR, the TCRdb table keeps only in-frame clones and is missing some. The sample lists roughly 100,000 clones, approximately 72% occurring once. Sequencing input: PBMCs. The origin of the receptors is a man in his thirties or forties in good health and CMV-seronegative.

This chain connects TRBV16 to TRBJ1-1; D gene unclear. With 4 bases removed from V and 3 bases from J, the gap between germline ends came to 12 bases. Germline values: CDR1 KGHSY, CDR2 FQNENV. The CDR3 spans 14 residues. The CDR3 reads CASSPDLRHTEAFF. The CDR3 DNA reads TGTGCCAGCAGCCCAGACTTACGCCACACTGAAGCTTTCTTT.

In its sample, this clone was seen once. This chain connects TRBV27 to TRBJ2-7; TRBD2 might be the D (6 bases). This CDR3 has 14 residues. Per the germline V gene, CDR1 is MNHEY and CDR2 is SMNVEV (reference sequence). V lost 5 bases, J lost 1 base, and 12 bases lay in between. CDR3 protein: CASSRRGTSYEQYF. CDR3 DNA: TGTGCCAGCAGTCGGAGGGGTACGTCCTACGAGCAGTACTTC.

The chain carries TRBV5-6 and TRBJ1-6, with D possibly being TRBD1 (5 bases). The CDR3 contains 14 residues. Germline V lookup: CDR1 SGHDT, CDR2 YYEEEE. With 2 bases removed from V and 9 bases from J, the gap between germline ends came to 12 bases. The CDR3 spells CASSFGQGISPLHF. The DNA for the CDR3 is TGTGCCAGCAGCTTCGGACAAGGGATTTCACCCCTCCACTTT.

The table lists this clone with a count of one. The chain has TRBV28 and TRBJ2-2, with no clear D. The CDR3 is 13 amino acids. Germline loops: CDR1 MDHEN, CDR2 SYDVKM. V was cut by 2 bases and J by 2 bases, with 3 bases left in between. CDR3 coding DNA: TGTGCCAGCAGTTTACAAAACACCGGGGAGCTGTTTTTT. Protein: CASSLQNTGELFF.

V is TRBV6-6 and J is TRBJ1-2; the match to TRBD1 covers 8 bases. The CDR3 has 16 residues. CDR1 and CDR2 (germline): MNHNY, SVGAGI (reference sequence). The junction had 10 bases not matched to a gene; V was cut back by 0 bases and J by 7 bases. The CDR3 is CASSYSAGGESFGYTF. CDR3 nucleotide sequence: TGTGCCAGCAGTTACTCGGCAGGGGGCGAGAGTTTTGGCTACACCTTC.

The chain recombines TRBV5-1 with TRBJ2-5; D gene unclear. The V and J ends lost 4 bases and 2 bases respectively, with 3 bases between them. Germline-derived CDR1 and CDR2 are SGHRS and YFSETQ. CDR3 size: 11 residues. CDR3 nucleotide sequence: TGCGCCAGCAGCGAGCAAGAGACCCAGTACTTC. The encoded protein is CASSEQETQYF.

This chain links TRBV9 with TRBJ1-2; 8 nucleotides agree with TRBD1. Germline CDR1 and CDR2: SGDLS and YYNGEE. The CDR3 contains 15 residues. The J segment lost 4 bases and the V segment lost 4 bases, leaving 9 bases of the junction unmatched. CDR3: CASSSRTGSLYGYTF. DNA for the CDR3: TGTGCCAGCAGCTCGCGGACAGGGTCGCTCTATGGCTACACCTTC. Full variable domain (missing parts from reference TRBV9 and TRBJ1-2): DSGVTQTPKHLITATGQRVTLRCSPRSGDLSVYWYQQSLDQGLQFLIQYYNGEERAKGNILERFSAQQFPDLHSELNLSSLELGDSALYFCASSSRTGSLYGYTFGSGTRLTVV.

The chain employs TRBV5-5 and TRBJ1-5; D is unresolved. The germline gives CDR1 SGHKS, CDR2 YYEKEE (reference sequence). This CDR3 contains 16 residues. V shed 0 bases and J shed 6 bases, with 16 bases lying between them. The CDR3 bases are TGTGCCAGCAGCTTGGTAGACTACACGAGTAGTCAGCCCCAGCATTTT. It is translated as CASSLVDYTSSQPQHF. Using reference TRBV5-5 and TRBJ1-5 for the parts outside the CDR3, the full variable domain is DAGVTQSPTHLIKTRGQQVTLRCSPISGHKSVSWYQQVLGQGPQFIFQYYEKEERGRGNFPDRFSARQFPNYSSELNVNALLLGDSALYLCASSLVDYTSSQPQHFGDGTRLSIL.

The V and J genes are TRBV5-1 and TRBJ2-2, with no clear D. Per the germline V gene, CDR1 is SGHRS and CDR2 is YFSETQ. The V end lost 0 bases, the J end lost 0 bases, and 9 bases lay between the germline ends. The CDR3 runs 16 residues. As DNA, the CDR3 is TGCGCCAGCAGCTTGGAAGGCGGAGCGAACACCGGGGAGCTGTTTTTT. It is translated as CASSLEGGANTGELFF.

This chain connects TRBV9 to TRBJ2-2; D call uncertain. The CDR3 spans 15 residues. Trimming cost V 0 bases and J 2 bases, with 8 bases left between them. Germline-derived CDR1 and CDR2 are SGDLS and YYNGEE. The CDR3 spells CASSVAGTNTGELFF. The CDR3 coding sequence is TGTGCCAGCAGCGTAGCTGGCACAAACACCGGGGAGCTGTTTTTT.

The V gene is TRBV6-5, the J gene TRBJ1-3, with D perhaps matching TRBD1 (5 bases). This CDR3 has 15 residues. With 3 bases removed from V and 2 bases from J, the gap between germline ends came to 11 bases. Germline V gene sequence: CDR1 MNHEY, CDR2 SVGAGI. CDR3 nucleotides: TGTGCCAGCAGTTATGCAAGGGGTACTGGAAACACCATATATTTT. It codes for CASSYARGTGNTIYF.

The rearrangement uses TRBV6-5 and TRBJ2-1; D not certain. The CDR3 consists of 13 residues. CDR1 MNHEY and CDR2 SVGAGI come from the germline V gene. V lost 4 bases and J 12 bases, leaving 16 bases between the germline ends. CDR3 loop: CASSSILFHGQFF. For the CDR3, the DNA is TGTGCCAGCAGTTCCATCCTATTCCATGGGCAGTTCTTC.

The chain carries TRBV4-3 and TRBJ2-3; possible D gene TRBD2, 6 bases. Germline assignment: CDR1 LGHNA and CDR2 YSLEER. The CDR3 contains 15 residues. Between the trimmed V and J ends, which lost 0 bases and 2 bases, there was a span of 9 bases. CDR3: CASSQEGRDTDTQYF. The CDR3 nucleotides are TGCGCCAGCAGCCAAGAGGGGCGGGACACAGATACGCAGTATTTT.

This chain connects TRBV9 to TRBJ2-6, with 9 bases fitting TRBD2. V lost 0 bases, J lost 14 bases, and 6 bases stayed unmatched. This CDR3 is built from 14 residues. Germline values: CDR1 SGDLS, CDR2 YYNGEE. This CDR3 is CASSVALAGSLLTF. CDR3 DNA sequence: TGTGCCAGCAGCGTAGCTCTAGCGGGGTCCCTCCTGACTTTC.

The gene calls are TRBV10-2 and TRBJ2-2, with 8 nucleotides matching TRBD1. CDR1 is WSHSY, CDR2 SAAADI, per germline. Trimming took 1 base from V and 5 from J; bases not matched to a gene: 3. CDR3 length: 15 residues. As DNA, the CDR3 is TGCGCCAGCAGTGAGTACGACAGGGGAACCGGGGAGCTGTTTTTT. It codes for CASSEYDRGTGELFF.

The chain combines TRBV29-1 with TRBJ2-7; D might be TRBD2 (6 bases). V lost 3 bases, J lost 9 bases, and 18 bases lay in between. This CDR3 is built from 13 residues. Germline loops: CDR1 SQVTM, CDR2 ANQGSEA. In nucleotides, the CDR3 is TGCAGCGTTGACGGCGGGATAAGGGGAGGGCAGTACTTC. Translating it yields CSVDGGIRGGQYF.

The V gene is TRBV7-8, the J gene TRBJ2-5, with 14 bases identical to TRBD2. Germline V gene data show CDR1 as SGHVS and CDR2 as FQNEAQ. J was trimmed by 4 bases and V by 5 bases; bases with no gene match: 3. CDR3 length equals 15 residues. CDR3 DNA: TGTGCCAGCAGCACGGGACTAGCGGGAGCAGAGACCCAGTACTTC. This codes for CASSTGLAGAETQYF.

The chain joins TRBV27 to TRBJ1-1; D might be TRBD1 (6 bases). This CDR3 contains 13 residues. Trimming pared 8 bases from V and 0 bases from J, leaving 10 bases between. CDR1 is MNHEY, CDR2 SMNVEV, per germline (reference sequence). For the CDR3, the DNA is TGTGCCAGCCAGGGGCTTCTGAACACTGAAGCTTTCTTT. Its translation is CASQGLLNTEAFF.

V usage is TRBV10-3 and J usage is TRBJ1-5, with D perhaps TRBD1 (6 bases). V dropped 5 bases and J dropped 5 bases, with 10 bases sitting between them. The germline CDR1 and CDR2 sequences are ENHRY and SYGVKD. The CDR3 is made up of 13 amino acids. In nucleotides, the CDR3 is TGTGCCATCAGTTACAGGGTAGATCAGCCCCAGCATTTT. As protein: CAISYRVDQPQHF.

This chain connects TRBV7-9 to TRBJ1-5; D gene unclear. V shed 1 base and J shed 3 bases, with 4 bases lying between them. The CDR3 totals 13 residues. CDR1 is SEHNR, CDR2 FQNEAQ, per germline (reference sequence). Written as DNA, the CDR3 is TGTGCCAGCAGCTTAGACACCAATCAGCCCCAGCATTTT. It encodes CASSLDTNQPQHF.

V and J are TRBV5-6 and TRBJ2-7; D is perhaps TRBD2 (5 bases). This CDR3 region has 15 residues. Between the trimmed V and J ends, which lost 4 bases and 7 bases, there was a span of 21 bases. Germline V CDR1 and CDR2: SGHDT, YYEEEE. CDR3 nucleotide sequence: TGTGCCAGCAGCGACACCCACGGACTCGTATGGGAGCAGTACTTC. It specifies CASSDTHGLVWEQYF.

This sequence joins TRBV19 and TRBJ2-7; possibly TRBD2 for D (5 bases). Germline V gives CDR1 LNHDA, CDR2 SQIVND (reference sequence). The V gene lost 1 base and the J gene lost 5 bases, with 15 bases spanning the gap. The CDR3 covers 15 residues. This chain's CDR3 is CASSIGAGERNEQYF. CDR3 bases: TGTGCCAGTAGTATAGGAGCCGGGGAAAGGAACGAGCAGTACTTC.

The chain's CDR3 is CASSLGQGPTEAFF. The CDR3 coding sequence is TGCGCCAGCAGCTTAGGACAGGGCCCCACTGAAGCTTTCTTT. This sequence joins TRBV5-1 and TRBJ1-1, with 8 bases lining up with TRBD1. Trimming took 2 bases from V and 4 from J; bases not matched to a gene: 4. Germline CDR1 SGHRS, CDR2 YFSETQ. The CDR3 runs to 14 residues.